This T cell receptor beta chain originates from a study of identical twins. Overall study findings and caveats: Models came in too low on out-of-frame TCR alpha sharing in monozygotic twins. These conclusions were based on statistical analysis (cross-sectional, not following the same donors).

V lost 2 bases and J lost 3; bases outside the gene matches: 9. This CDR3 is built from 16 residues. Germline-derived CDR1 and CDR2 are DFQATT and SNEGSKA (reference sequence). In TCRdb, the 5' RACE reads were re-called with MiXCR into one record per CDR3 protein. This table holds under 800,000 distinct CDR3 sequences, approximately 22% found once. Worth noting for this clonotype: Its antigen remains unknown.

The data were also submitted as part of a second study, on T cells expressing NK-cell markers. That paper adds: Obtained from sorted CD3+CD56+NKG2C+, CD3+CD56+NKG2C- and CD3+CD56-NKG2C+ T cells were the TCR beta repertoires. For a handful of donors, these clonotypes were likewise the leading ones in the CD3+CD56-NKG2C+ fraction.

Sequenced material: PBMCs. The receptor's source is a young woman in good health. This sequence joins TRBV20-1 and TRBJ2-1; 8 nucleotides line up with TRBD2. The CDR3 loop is CSARRTRRGDYNEQFF. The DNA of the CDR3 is TGCAGTGCTAGACGTACAAGGCGGGGGGACTACAATGAGCAGTTCTTC.